The 24 T cell receptor beta chains listed next were all sequenced from one sample in a study of T cell repertoires in cytomegalovirus infection. TCRdb fed the reads into MiXCR, producing one record per CDR3 protein. The table has about 480,000 distinct CDR3 sequences, around a third seen once. These receptors have no identified antigens. Here the sequenced sample was cultured PBMCs, taken from culture after CMV antigen stimulation. The receptors were gathered from a human donor in good health (CMV status not recorded). Some clones in this sample may be carry-over from other donors' samples.

The chain is built from TRBV15 and TRBJ2-1; 9 nucleotides line up with TRBD2. The germline gives CDR1 LNHNV, CDR2 YYDKDF (reference sequence). The V gene end was trimmed by 8 bases and the J gene end by 5 bases; junction bases not matched to a gene: 19. The CDR3 consists of 18 residues. The CDR3 loop reads CATAIPQGRREGDNEQFF. CDR3 nucleotide sequence: TGTGCCACCGCCATTCCACAGGGAAGGCGGGAGGGAGACAATGAGCAGTTCTTC.

V gene TRBV2 combines with J gene TRBJ2-7, with D unclear. CDR3 size: 10 residues. Trimming left V 7 bases short and J 7 bases short, with 8 bases between. Germline assignment: CDR1 SNHLY and CDR2 FYNNEI. CDR3: CASNAWEQYV. CDR3 coding DNA: TGTGCCAGCAACGCCTGGGAGCAGTACGTC.

The V and J genes are TRBV6-1 and TRBJ1-5; a possible D gene is TRBD1 (5 bases). Trimming left V 6 bases short and J 8 bases short, with 17 bases between. Germline V gene sequence: CDR1 MNHNS, CDR2 SASEGT. The CDR3 is made up of 14 amino acids. Written as DNA, the CDR3 is TGTGCCAGCAGGTCCTACAGGCCTGGGGAGCCCCAGCATTTT. This encodes CASRSYRPGEPQHF.

The chain combines TRBV9 with TRBJ2-5; D remains ambiguous. Germline CDR1 SGDLS, CDR2 YYNGEE. The V end was cut by 3 bases, the J end by 3 bases, with 12 bases between. The CDR3 loop spans 14 amino acids. The CDR3 protein is CASSASTTEETQYF. The CDR3 DNA is TGTGCCAGCAGCGCCTCCACAACGGAAGAGACCCAGTACTTC.

This clonotype showed up just a few times. V gene TRBV7-2 combines with J gene TRBJ1-4; 7 nucleotides agree with TRBD1. This CDR3 comprises 15 residues. The germline V gene has CDR1 SGHTA and CDR2 FQGNSA. The J segment lost 1 base and the V segment lost 3 bases, leaving 2 bases of the junction unmatched. CDR3 region: CASSFQGVTNEKLFF. The DNA for the CDR3 is TGTGCCAGCAGCTTCCAGGGGGTAACTAATGAAAAACTGTTTTTT.

This chain connects TRBV12-3 or TRBV12-4 to TRBJ2-1; D is perhaps TRBD1 (6 bases). V gave up 10 bases and J gave up 3 bases, with 13 bases separating them. The CDR3 spans 13 residues. The DNA of the CDR3 is TGTGCCACCAGGGGTTCAGGCTACAATGAGCAGTTCTTC. Amino acids: CATRGSGYNEQFF.

This chain links TRBV10-3 with TRBJ2-1; the D is unclear. The CDR3 has 17 amino acids. V gave up 0 bases and J gave up 1 base, with 13 bases separating them. Germline assignment: CDR1 ENHRY and CDR2 SYGVKD. The CDR3 is CAISESIDPQSYNEQFF. CDR3 DNA: TGTGCCATCAGTGAGTCGATAGACCCCCAGTCCTACAATGAGCAGTTCTTC.

The chain links TRBV7-2 to TRBJ1-6, with D maybe TRBD1 (6 bases). This CDR3 has 15 residues. Trimming took off 6 bases at V and 3 bases at J, with 12 bases between the two ends. The germline CDR1 and CDR2 sequences are SGHTA and FQGNSA. In DNA form, the CDR3 reads TGTGCCAGCAGTACAGGGCCGAACTATAATTCACCCCTCCACTTT. Its protein product is CASSTGPNYNSPLHF.

The chain is built from TRBV7-2 and TRBJ2-3; no clear D gene. Deletions cut 4 bases from V and 6 bases from J, with 14 bases between. Per the germline V gene, CDR1 is SGHTA and CDR2 is FQGNSA. This CDR3 spans 14 amino acids. The CDR3 protein is CASSSDNPRDTQYF. CDR3 nucleotides: TGTGCCAGCAGCTCAGATAACCCGCGGGATACGCAGTATTTT.

The gene calls are TRBV4-1 and TRBJ2-7, with 11 bases that match TRBD1. The V gene end was trimmed by 1 base and the J gene end by 2 bases; junction bases not matched to a gene: 1. CDR3 length equals 15 residues. Germline V gene data show CDR1 as MGHRA and CDR2 as YSYEKL. CDR3 in amino acids: CASSQGTGGTYEQYV. CDR3 coding DNA: TGCGCCAGCAGCCAAGGGACAGGGGGCACCTACGAGCAGTACGTC.

This clonotype was counted between two and nine times. Since a much larger clone is just one base distant, this may be a read error. This chain connects TRBV7-2 to TRBJ1-1; D not certain. CDR1 and CDR2 from the germline V gene are SGHTA and FQGNSA. This CDR3 comprises 14 residues. Trimming left V 4 bases short and J 0 bases short, with 9 bases between. CDR3 amino acids: CASSSDNMNTEAFF. The CDR3 bases are TGTGCCAGCAGCTCCGACAACATGAACACTGAAGCTTTCTTT.

This clonotype showed up just a few times. The genes are TRBV7-8 and TRBJ2-3; D possibly corresponds to TRBD2 (6 bases). Germline CDR1 is SGHVS and CDR2 is FQNEAQ. The CDR3 is made up of 15 amino acids. Trimming removed 4 bases at V and 5 bases at J, with 16 bases between. As DNA, the CDR3 is TGTGCCAGCAGCTCACTAGCTCCTAGCTTAGATACGCAGTATTTT. This gives the protein CASSSLAPSLDTQYF.

The chain carries TRBV12-3 or TRBV12-4 and TRBJ1-6, with D possibly matching TRBD1 (5 bases). The CDR3 length is 14 residues. Trimming shortened V by 3 bases and J by 10 bases, and 13 bases separated the two germline ends. CDR3 sequence reads: CASSLYKGISPLHF. DNA of the CDR3: TGTGCCAGCAGTTTGTATAAGGGGATCTCACCCCTCCACTTT.

This clonotype has ten or more counts. V and J are TRBV4-1 and TRBJ1-2, with unresolved D. V was shortened by 9 bases and J by 1 base, with 18 bases between the two germline ends. Germline-derived CDR1 and CDR2 are MGHRA and YSYEKL. The CDR3 runs to 15 residues. The CDR3 is CASSKGSKDNYGYTF. CDR3 nucleotide sequence: TGCGCCAGTAGTAAGGGCAGCAAGGATAACTATGGCTACACCTTC.

This clonotype has a handful of counts. This chain uses TRBV5-1 with TRBJ2-3; D may be TRBD2 (6 bases). Trimming took off 0 bases at V and 5 bases at J, with 13 bases between the two ends. The CDR3 runs 15 residues. The germline CDR1 and CDR2 sequences are SGHRS and YFSETQ. CDR3 in DNA: TGCGCCAGCAGCTTGGCTACGCGGGACGGAGATACGCAGTATTTT. The encoded protein is CASSLATRDGDTQYF.

This clonotype has only a few counts. This sequence joins TRBV7-2 and TRBJ1-5; D is undetermined. Germline V gene sequence: CDR1 SGHTA, CDR2 FQGNSA. CDR3 length: 15 residues. V shed 3 bases and J shed 3 bases, with 12 bases lying between them. CDR3 in amino acids: CASSFRGNYNQPQHF. CDR3 nucleotide sequence: TGTGCCAGCAGCTTTAGAGGGAATTACAATCAGCCCCAGCATTTT.

The rearrangement uses TRBV5-1 and TRBJ1-1; D remains unclear. V shed 4 bases and J shed 4 bases, with 11 bases lying between them. The CDR3 has 13 amino acids. The germline V gene has CDR1 SGHRS and CDR2 YFSETQ. This CDR3 reads CASSRNSVTEAFF. The CDR3 DNA reads TGCGCCAGCAGCCGTAACAGCGTCACTGAAGCTTTCTTT. The variable domain in full, with the rest retrieved from reference TRBV5-1 and TRBJ1-1, is KAGVTQTPRYLIKTRGQQVTLSCSPISGHRSVSWYQQTPGQGLQFLFEYFSETQRNKGNFPGRFSGRQFSNSRSEMNVSTLELGDSALYLCASSRNSVTEAFFGQGTRLTVV.

This clonotype was seen at least ten times. This chain connects TRBV7-2 to TRBJ2-1; 13 bases match TRBD2. V lost 3 bases and J lost 0; bases outside the gene matches: 20. This CDR3 is 23 amino acids long. Germline-derived CDR1 and CDR2 are SGHTA and FQGNSA. The CDR3 sequence: CASSFPTSGRTRFPNSSYNEQFF. CDR3 DNA sequence: TGTGCCAGCAGCTTCCCGACTAGCGGGAGGACCCGTTTTCCGAACAGCTCCTACAATGAGCAGTTCTTC.

V gene TRBV5-1 combines with J gene TRBJ2-4; D could derive from TRBD1 or TRBD2 (5 bases each). Trimming shortened V by 3 bases and J by 9 bases, and 13 bases separated the two germline ends. Germline V gene sequence: CDR1 SGHRS, CDR2 YFSETQ. This CDR3 is built from 13 residues. DNA of the CDR3: TGCGCCAGCAGCTCCAGGGACCTCGGCATTCAGTACTTC. This translates into CASSSRDLGIQYF.

The sample holds a few counts of this clonotype. The J gene is TRBJ2-3, the V gene TRBV7-2; D call uncertain. CDR3 size: 14 residues. The V gene lost 5 bases and the J gene lost 0 bases, with 9 bases spanning the gap. In germline, CDR1 is SGHTA, CDR2 FQGNSA. CDR3 residues: CASSLPTSTDTQYF. CDR3 DNA sequence: TGTGCCAGCAGCCTACCGACTAGCACAGATACGCAGTATTTT.

This rearrangement joins TRBV27 to TRBJ1-6; D ambiguous. CDR3 length: 14 amino acids. Trimming took off 6 bases at V and 3 bases at J, with 9 bases between the two ends. Germline V gene lookup returns CDR1 MNHEY and CDR2 SMNVEV (reference sequence). Written as DNA, the CDR3 is TGTGCCAGCAGCCGGGGAGGCTATAATTCACCCCTCCACTTT. Translated: CASSRGGYNSPLHF.

This clonotype has more than one count but fewer than ten. The rearrangement joins TRBV20-1 to TRBJ2-1; 13 bases map to TRBD2. V lost 0 bases and J lost 5; bases outside the gene matches: 10. Looked up from germline, CDR1 is DFQATT and CDR2 is SNEGSKA (reference sequence). There are 18 residues in the CDR3. CDR3 sequence reads: CSARDWTGGLAGHNEQFF. CDR3 nucleotides: TGCAGTGCTAGAGATTGGACAGGGGGACTAGCGGGACACAATGAGCAGTTCTTC.

The chain uses TRBV13 and TRBJ2-2; 7 nucleotides agree with TRBD2. Losses at the gene ends were 10 bases for V and 0 bases for J; bases not matched to a gene: 5. CDR1 is PRHDT, CDR2 FYEKMQ, per germline (reference sequence). The CDR3 totals 14 residues. CDR3 sequence reads: CATRRGANTGELFF. The CDR3 DNA reads as TGTGCCACCCGACGGGGGGCGAACACCGGGGAGCTGTTTTTT.

The rearrangement joins TRBV20-1 to TRBJ2-5; D gene ambiguous. Germline assignment: CDR1 DFQATT and CDR2 SNEGSKA (reference sequence). Between the trimmed V and J ends, which lost 6 bases and 2 bases, there was a span of 13 bases. This CDR3 spans 13 amino acids. The CDR3 region is CSALLGTQETQYF. The CDR3 DNA sequence: TGCAGTGCCCTTCTCGGAACACAAGAGACCCAGTACTTC.